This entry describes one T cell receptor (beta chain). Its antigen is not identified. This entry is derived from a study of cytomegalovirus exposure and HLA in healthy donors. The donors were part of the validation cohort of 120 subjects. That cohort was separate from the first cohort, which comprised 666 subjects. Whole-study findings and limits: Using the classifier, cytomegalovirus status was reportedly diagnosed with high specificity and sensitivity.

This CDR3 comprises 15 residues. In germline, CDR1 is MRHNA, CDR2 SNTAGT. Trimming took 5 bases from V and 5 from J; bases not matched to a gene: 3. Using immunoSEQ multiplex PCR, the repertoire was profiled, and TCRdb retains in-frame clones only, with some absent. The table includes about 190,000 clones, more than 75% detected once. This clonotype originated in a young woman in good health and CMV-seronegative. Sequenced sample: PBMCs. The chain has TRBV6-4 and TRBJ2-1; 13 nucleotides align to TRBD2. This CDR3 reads CASSPGTSGNNEQFF. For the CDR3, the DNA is TGTGCCAGCAGTCCGGGGACTAGCGGGAACAATGAGCAGTTCTTC.